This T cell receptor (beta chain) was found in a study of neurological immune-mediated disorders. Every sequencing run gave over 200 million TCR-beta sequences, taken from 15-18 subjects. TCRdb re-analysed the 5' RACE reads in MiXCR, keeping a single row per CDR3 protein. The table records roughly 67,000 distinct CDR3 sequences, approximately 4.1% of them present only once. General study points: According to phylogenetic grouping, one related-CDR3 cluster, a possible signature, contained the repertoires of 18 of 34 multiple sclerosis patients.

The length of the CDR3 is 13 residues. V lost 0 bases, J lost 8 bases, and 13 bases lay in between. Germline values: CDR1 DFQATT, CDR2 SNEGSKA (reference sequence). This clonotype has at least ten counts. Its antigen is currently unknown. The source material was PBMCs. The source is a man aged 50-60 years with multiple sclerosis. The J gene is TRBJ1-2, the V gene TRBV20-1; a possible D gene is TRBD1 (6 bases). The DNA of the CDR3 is TGCAGTGCTAGAGATTTCCAGGGGTACGGCTACACCTTC. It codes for CSARDFQGYGYTF.